These T cell receptor beta chains were read from a single sample in a study of T-cell reconstitution after alpha-beta-depleted transplantation in children. From the PCR reads, TCRdb called clonotypes with MiXCR, one entry per CDR3 protein. The data hold some 640,000 distinct CDR3 sequences, with 16% observed a single time. The source was PBMCs from the stem cell graft donor, collected from the stem cell graft. The receptor source for this set is a human donor who donated a stem cell graft to a child with acute myeloid leukemia. CDR3s include the opening cysteine and the closing phenylalanine or tryptophan. Fields, in order: D gene, J gene, V gene, CDR3 protein. A D gene is named only where the DNA matches it firmly.

d_gene: TRBD1
j_gene: TRBJ1-1
v_gene: TRBV7-9
CDR3aa: CASSHTGGEEAFF

d_gene: TRBD1
j_gene: TRBJ2-1
v_gene: TRBV20-1
CDR3aa: CSARSAAGGSYNEQFF

d_gene: NA
j_gene: TRBJ2-2
v_gene: TRBV12-3/TRBV12-4
CDR3aa: CASSFALDRTGELFF

d_gene: NA
j_gene: TRBJ2-7
v_gene: TRBV20-1
CDR3aa: CSASRRARSYEQYF

d_gene: NA
j_gene: TRBJ2-5
v_gene: TRBV20-1
CDR3aa: CSARARGTETQYF

d_gene: NA
j_gene: TRBJ1-2
v_gene: TRBV19
CDR3aa: CALGGGAGYGYTF

d_gene: NA
j_gene: TRBJ1-3
v_gene: TRBV5-1
CDR3aa: CASSFLATSSGNTIYF

d_gene: TRBD1
j_gene: TRBJ2-7
v_gene: TRBV6-1
CDR3aa: CASRRQGPLYEQYF

d_gene: NA
j_gene: TRBJ1-5
v_gene: TRBV20-1
CDR3aa: CCARGWGPGGNQPQHF

d_gene: TRBD2
j_gene: TRBJ2-3
v_gene: TRBV20-1
CDR3aa: CSARAYGLAGYTDTQYF

d_gene: TRBD1
j_gene: TRBJ2-1
v_gene: TRBV5-1
CDR3aa: CASSLEGGAYNEQFF

d_gene: NA
j_gene: TRBJ1-1
v_gene: TRBV20-1
CDR3aa: CSASYPLEGGTEAFF

d_gene: NA
j_gene: TRBJ2-2
v_gene: TRBV20-1
CDR3aa: CSAIEGPNTGELFF

d_gene: NA
j_gene: TRBJ1-5
v_gene: TRBV12-3/TRBV12-4
CDR3aa: CASSLIRQANQPQHF